A selection of T cell receptor beta chains follows, all from one sample in a study of T cell responses to AZD1222 COVID-19 vaccine. Sequenced by immunoSEQ multiplex PCR; TCRdb stores in-frame clones only, minus some. This sample carries about 170,000 clones, about nine tenths of them seen once, and the ten largest clones take 2.5% to 3%. The sample in question was peripheral blood, obtained on day 0 of AZD1222 vaccination. These receptors were taken from an adult in good health. CDR3s include the opening cysteine and the closing phenylalanine or tryptophan. The D gene is left open where the match is weak. Clone sizes are given selectively: once, few, many, or a class where the clone is expanded.

D gene | clone size | J gene | V gene | CDR3 DNA | CDR3 protein
- | - | TRBJ1-1 | TRBV11-3 | TGTGCCAGCAGCTTAGCGCACCATGAAGCTTTCTTT | CASSLAHHEAFF
- | - | TRBJ1-4 | TRBV21-1 | TGTGCCAGCAGCTCCGGGACAGGGGAATGTGAAAAACTGTTTTTT | CASSSGTGECEKLFF
TRBD1 | - | TRBJ2-1 | TRBV9 | TGTGCCAGCAGCGCCAAGGACAGGGTCCACAATGAGCAGTTCTTC | CASSAKDRVHNEQFF
- | - | TRBJ1-1 | TRBV25-1 | TGTGCCAGCAGTGAATGGGACAACATGAACACTGAAGCTTTCTTT | CASSEWDNMNTEAFF
- | - | TRBJ1-4 | TRBV5-6 | TGTGCCAGCAGATCCCAAGGTCCAACTAATGAAAAACTGTTTTTT | CASRSQGPTNEKLFF
- | once | TRBJ1-1 | TRBV18 | TGTGCCAGCTCACCTCAGCAGGGTGACACTGAAGCTTTCTTT | CASSPQQGDTEAFF
TRBD1 | - | TRBJ2-5 | TRBV2 | TGTGCCAGCAGAGGACAGGTCGGAGAGACCCAGTACTTC | CASRGQVGETQYF
TRBD2 | - | TRBJ2-1 | TRBV3-1/TRBV3-2 | TGTGCCAGCAGCCAAGCTAGCGGAAACCGCAATGAGCAGTTCTTC | CASSQASGNRNEQFF
- | - | TRBJ1-6 | TRBV19 | TGTGCCAGTAGGGAGACAGAGAGCTATAATTCACCCCTCCACTTT | CASRETESYNSPLHF
TRBD1 | - | TRBJ1-2 | TRBV6-1 | TGTGCCAGCAGTGAACAGGGGACAGGGGCCAACTATGGCTACACCTTC | CASSEQGTGANYGYTF
- | - | TRBJ1-4 | TRBV7-2 | TGTGCCAGCAGCTCCCGGGCGGGGGCAACTAATGAAAAACTGTTTTTT | CASSSRAGATNEKLFF
- | - | TRBJ1-4 | TRBV4-2 | TGTGCCAGCCGGGTTTGGGCAACTAATGAAAAACTGTTTTTT | CASRVWATNEKLFF
- | once | TRBJ1-5 | TRBV6-1 | TGTGCCAGCAGTGATGAGGGCGCGCGGCCCCAGCATTTT | CASSDEGARPQHF
- | - | TRBJ2-1 | TRBV7-6 | TGTGCCAGCAGCCCCGACTCTGCGGGGTTCAATGAGCAGTTCTTC | CASSPDSAGFNEQFF
- | - | TRBJ2-2 | TRBV2 | TGTGCCAGCGAAAACGGGGAGCTGTTTTTT | CASENGELFF
TRBD1 | - | TRBJ2-7 | TRBV5-1 | TGCGCCAGCAGCTTGTCCGGGACAGGGCCCCCCTACGAGCAGTACTTC | CASSLSGTGPPYEQYF
TRBD2 | - | TRBJ2-3 | TRBV3-1/TRBV3-2 | TGTGCCAGCAGCCTACGGGAGGACGGAGATACGCAGTATTTT | CASSLREDGDTQYF
- | - | TRBJ2-3 | TRBV7-2 | TGTGCCAGCAGCTATAGCTGGGGGGGCCTCGACGCAGATACGCAGTATTTT | CASSYSWGGLDADTQYF
- | - | TRBJ1-2 | TRBV21-1 | TGTGCCAGCAGCACGACAGGAGAAGGTGGCTACACCTTC | CASSTTGEGGYTF
- | - | TRBJ1-3 | TRBV27 | TGTGCCAGCAGTATGACAGGTGACGGAAACACCATATATTTT | CASSMTGDGNTIYF
- | - | TRBJ2-3 | TRBV9 | TGTGCCAGCAGCGTAGGGGGGCCAGATACGCAGTATTTT | CASSVGGPDTQYF
TRBD2 | - | TRBJ2-1 | TRBV24-1 | TGTGCCACCAGTGACGAACTAGCGGATGAGCAGTTCTTC | CATSDELADEQFF
- | once | TRBJ1-3 | TRBV6-2/TRBV6-3 | TGTGCCAGCAGCCCCACGGTTATCCGGGACAACTCTAGAAACACCATATATTTT | CASSPTVIRDNSRNTIYF
- | - | TRBJ2-7 | TRBV7-2 | TGTGCCAGCAGCGTCAGGGTTTCCTACGAGCAGTACTTC | CASSVRVSYEQYF
- | - | TRBJ2-7 | TRBV18 | TGTGCCAGCTCAACTAGCAACAGGGACGAGCAGTACTTC | CASSTSNRDEQYF
TRBD1 | - | TRBJ1-1 | TRBV19 | TGTGCCAGTAGTGCCCTGGGACAGGGGTTTACTGAAGCTTTCTTT | CASSALGQGFTEAFF
- | - | TRBJ1-4 | TRBV16 | TGTGCCAGCAGCCCTCAGCGGGATGAAAAACTGTTTTTT | CASSPQRDEKLFF
- | - | TRBJ1-2 | TRBV14 | TGTGCCAGCAGCCAGGCCGGGACTAACGGCGGCTACACCTTC | CASSQAGTNGGYTF
- | once | TRBJ2-2 | TRBV12-5 | TGTGCTAGTGGTTTGGACTACCCGGGGTATGGGGAGCTGTTTTTT | CASGLDYPGYGELFF
- | - | TRBJ2-3 | TRBV20-1 | TGCAGTGCTTCGGATGGGGCGCAGTATTTT | CSASDGAQYF
TRBD1 | - | TRBJ2-7 | TRBV7-2 | TGTGCCAGCAGCTTCGACAGGGGCGGCTACGAGCAGTACTTC | CASSFDRGGYEQYF
TRBD1 | once | TRBJ2-2 | TRBV3-1/TRBV3-2 | TGTGCCAGTACCTGGGGACAGGGGACCACCGGGGAGCTGTTTTTT | CASTWGQGTTGELFF
- | - | TRBJ1-3 | TRBV9 | TGTGCCAGCAGCGTAAGGGGCAGTCTTGAATCCTCTGGAAACACCATATATTTT | CASSVRGSLESSGNTIYF
TRBD1 | - | TRBJ1-1 | TRBV25-1 | TGTGCCAGCCGTAGAACAGGGGGCGCTGGGCACACTGAAGCTTTCTTT | CASRRTGGAGHTEAFF
- | - | TRBJ1-5 | TRBV21-1 | TGTGCCAGCGGGGCCCCCCATCAGCCCCAGCATTTT | CASGAPHQPQHF
TRBD1 | - | TRBJ1-5 | TRBV5-5 | TGTGCCAGCAGCTTCGGGACAGGCAATCAGCCCCAGCATTTT | CASSFGTGNQPQHF
TRBD2 | - | TRBJ2-5 | TRBV9 | TGTGCCAGCACCCCCACTAGCGGGGGTCCCACGGCCGCCCAGTACTTC | CASTPTSGGPTAAQYF
TRBD1 | - | TRBJ1-1 | TRBV2 | TGTGCCAGCAGTGCGATACAGGGGGGAACTGAAGCTTTCTTT | CASSAIQGGTEAFF
- | - | TRBJ2-6 | TRBV27 | TGTGCCAGCTCCAACTATGCTGGGGCCAACGTCCTGACTTTC | CASSNYAGANVLTF
- | - | TRBJ1-1 | TRBV19 | TGTGCCAGTCGACCCTTGGGGGAGACCCTGAACACTGAAGCTTTCTTT | CASRPLGETLNTEAFF
TRBD1 | - | TRBJ1-6 | TRBV18 | TGTGCCAGCTCGCCCGGGACAGATAATTCACCCCTCCACTTT | CASSPGTDNSPLHF
- | - | TRBJ1-2 | TRBV7-2 | TGTGCCAGCAGCCCCCTAGGGTCGGCCGGGGAACGTGGGTATGGCTACACCTTC | CASSPLGSAGERGYGYTF
- | - | TRBJ2-7 | TRBV9 | TGTGCCAGCAGCGTTTGGGGAGGGGGCGAGCAGTACTTC | CASSVWGGGEQYF
- | - | TRBJ2-7 | TRBV7-2 | TGTGCCAGCAGCCTCGGGGACACAGGTAGGAACGAGCAGTACTTC | CASSLGDTGRNEQYF
- | - | TRBJ2-7 | TRBV5-1 | TGCGCCAGCAGCGTGGGGGAGGCCTACGAGCAGTACTTC | CASSVGEAYEQYF
TRBD2 | - | TRBJ2-2 | TRBV5-1 | TGCGCCAGCGCTGGACTAGCGGGGGACGCGAACACCGGGGAGCTGTTTTTT | CASAGLAGDANTGELFF
TRBD1 | few | TRBJ1-5 | TRBV30 | TGTGCCTGGGACAGGGAGAATCAGCCCCAGCATTTT | CAWDRENQPQHF